The rows below give T cell receptor beta chains drawn from one sample of a study of cytomegalovirus exposure and HLA in healthy donors. Method: immunoSEQ multiplex PCR; TCRdb's copy keeps in-frame clones and lacks some. The table includes approximately 170,000 clones, roughly 89% detected once. Sequenced sample: PBMCs. All receptors derive from a woman under 30 in good health and CMV-seropositive. Both conserved end residues are part of each CDR3. The D gene is left open where the match is weak. Only part of the rows carry a size: once, few, many, or a class if the clone is expanded.

clone_size,cdr3_length,d_call,v_call,j_call,cdr3_nt,cdr3_aa
-,14,TRBD2,TRBV7-9,TRBJ2-7,TGTGCCAGCAGCCCTAGCGGGAGACCCTACGAGCAGTACTTC,CASSPSGRPYEQYF
-,16,-,TRBV9,TRBJ1-1,TGTGCCAGCAGCCTAAGTGGGCAGGGCCAGGGCACTGAAGCTTTCTTT,CASSLSGQGQGTEAFF
-,15,TRBD2,TRBV4-3,TRBJ2-1,TGCGCCAGCAGCCAGGGCAGACTAGCGCGTAATGAGCAGTTCTTC,CASSQGRLARNEQFF
-,13,TRBD1,TRBV2,TRBJ1-5,TGTGCCAGCAGTCAGGGGGACAATCAGCCCCAGCATTTT,CASSQGDNQPQHF
-,14,TRBD2,TRBV5-8,TRBJ2-7,TGTGCCAGTGGACTAGCGGGACTGTCCTACGAGCAGTACTTC,CASGLAGLSYEQYF
-,14,TRBD1,TRBV7-9,TRBJ2-5,TGTGCCAGCAGCGGGGACAGGTACCAAGAGACCCAGTACTTC,CASSGDRYQETQYF
-,13,-,TRBV27,TRBJ1-1,TGTGCCAGCAGTTTGGAGGGGAACACTGAAGCTTTCTTT,CASSLEGNTEAFF
-,15,-,TRBV11-2,TRBJ1-1,TGTGCCAGCAGCTTAGCGGCAGGGGCGCTACGAAAAACTTTCTTT,CASSLAAGALRKTFF
-,14,TRBD1,TRBV5-1,TRBJ2-7,TGCGCCAGCAGCTACCGACAGGGGGACTACGAGCAGTACTTC,CASSYRQGDYEQYF
once,16,TRBD2,TRBV7-2,TRBJ2-7,TGTGCCAGCAGTTTTGCCCCGACTAGCGGTTTCTACGAGCAGTACTTC,CASSFAPTSGFYEQYF
-,14,-,TRBV19,TRBJ1-5,TGTGCCAGTAGTGTCCGGGATTTCAATCAGCCCCAGCATTTT,CASSVRDFNQPQHF
-,14,TRBD1,TRBV4-3,TRBJ2-7,TGCGCCAGCAGCTTCCGGGACAGGGTTGCCGAGCAGTACTTC,CASSFRDRVAEQYF
-,12,-,TRBV5-4,TRBJ2-5,TGTGCCAGCAGCTCACTACAAGAGACCCAGTACTTC,CASSSLQETQYF
-,15,TRBD2,TRBV19,TRBJ2-7,TGTGCCAGTACCCAAGAAGCGGGGGGGTTCTACGAGCAGTACTTC,CASTQEAGGFYEQYF
-,16,TRBD1,TRBV7-2,TRBJ2-2,TGTGCCAGCAGCTATACCGGGACAGGGAGTACCGGGGAGCTGTTTTTT,CASSYTGTGSTGELFF
-,13,-,TRBV6-5,TRBJ1-2,TGTGCCAGCAGTCAGCTAGAATCATATGGCTACACCTTC,CASSQLESYGYTF
-,14,-,TRBV29-1,TRBJ2-7,TGCAGCGTTGAAGAGGCAGGGGTCCTAGGGGAGCAGTACTTC,CSVEEAGVLGEQYF
-,14,-,TRBV29-1,TRBJ1-3,TGCAGCGTTGCGGGTGGCTCCTCTGGAAACACCATATATTTT,CSVAGGSSGNTIYF
-,18,TRBD1,TRBV10-1,TRBJ2-1,TGCGCCAGCAGTGAGTCGAGTTTAGGGACAGGGGATTACAATGAGCAGTTCTTC,CASSESSLGTGDYNEQFF
-,13,-,TRBV5-1,TRBJ1-2,TGCGCCAGCAGCCCAATGGGGAGCTATGGCTACACCTTC,CASSPMGSYGYTF
-,12,-,TRBV29-1,TRBJ2-3,TGCAGCGTCTCCCTTAGCACAGATACGCAGTATTTT,CSVSLSTDTQYF
-,12,TRBD1,TRBV2,TRBJ1-2,TGTGCCAGCCAGAGGACAGGTTATGGCTACACCTTC,CASQRTGYGYTF
-,17,-,TRBV18,TRBJ2-7,TGTGCCAGCTCACCGGGGGGTCCGAGTGTAAGCTCCTACGAGCAGTACTTC,CASSPGGPSVSSYEQYF
-,15,TRBD2,TRBV27,TRBJ2-1,TGTGCCAGCAGTCCAGTAAGCGGGAGTAGCAATGAGCAGTTCTTC,CASSPVSGSSNEQFF